The 13 T cell receptor beta chains listed next were all sequenced from one sample in a study of CD8 T cells in ankylosing spondylitis. Findings and limits, study-wide: Seemingly distinctive of ankylosing spondylitis blood was a TCR beta motif formed by eight highly homologous variants.

A single record per CDR3 protein comes from TCRdb applying MiXCR to the 5' RACE reads. The top ten clones hold approximately 0.5% of a sample with 700,000 to 850,000 distinct CDR3 sequences, 12% of them seen once. Their specific antigens are unknown. Sequenced material: blood, either unsorted or a sorted T cell fraction (not recorded which). Every receptor here comes from a male donor with ankylosing spondylitis.

The chain is built from TRBV20-1 and TRBJ1-1, with a tentative D call TRBD1 (5 bases). Germline lookup yields CDR1 DFQATT and CDR2 SNEGSKA (reference sequence). With 3 bases removed from V and 4 bases from J, the gap between germline ends came to 18 bases. The CDR3 runs 15 residues. As DNA, the CDR3 is TGCAGTGCTAGGCGCCTACAGGCACTGGGCACTGAAGCTTTCTTT. Protein product: CSARRLQALGTEAFF.

This clonotype was detected many times. V gene TRBV20-1 combines with J gene TRBJ2-1; 10 bases align to TRBD1. There are 16 residues in the CDR3. J was trimmed by 5 bases and V by 1 base; bases with no gene match: 8. From germline, CDR1 is DFQATT and CDR2 SNEGSKA (reference sequence). The CDR3 is CSARGGTGAGNNEQFF. CDR3 bases: TGCAGTGCTAGAGGCGGGACAGGGGCCGGAAACAATGAGCAGTTCTTC.

J is TRBJ1-2 and V is TRBV12-3 or TRBV12-4; D remains unclear. The CDR3 loop spans 11 amino acids. V lost 6 bases and J lost 6, with 8 bases in between. Here the CDR3 reads CASSLRNGYTF. The CDR3 coding sequence is TGTGCCAGCAGCCTCCGGAATGGCTACACCTTC.

There are a few counts of this clonotype. The chain links TRBV6-1 to TRBJ1-2; maybe TRBD1 (5 bases). V lost 7 bases and J 5 bases, leaving 20 bases between the germline ends. Germline CDR1 MNHNS, CDR2 SASEGT. The CDR3 covers 15 residues. CDR3 sequence: CASIRPGATLYGYTF. CDR3 bases: TGTGCCAGCATTCGACCCGGGGCCACCCTATATGGCTACACCTTC.

This clonotype was counted a few times. The gene calls are TRBV7-9 and TRBJ2-1; D gene unclear. Germline V CDR1 and CDR2: SEHNR, FQNEAQ (reference sequence). The V end was cut by 3 bases, the J end by 6 bases, with 6 bases between. CDR3 length: 12 residues. CDR3 in amino acids: CASSFRINEQFF. For the CDR3, the DNA is TGTGCCAGCAGCTTCCGGATCAATGAGCAGTTCTTC. The whole variable domain, filled in from reference TRBV7-9 and TRBJ2-1, reads DTGVSQNPRHKITKRGQNVTFRCDPISEHNRLYWYRQTLGQGPEFLTYFQNEAQLEKSRLLSDRFSAERPKGSFSTLEIQRTEQGDSAMYLCASSFRINEQFFGPGTRLTVL.

The V and J genes are TRBV2 and TRBJ2-3, with 8 positions matching TRBD1. CDR3 length: 13 residues. Germline V gene sequence: CDR1 SNHLY, CDR2 FYNNEI. V lost 6 bases to trimming and J lost 6 bases; unmatched junction nucleotides: 5. The CDR3: CASSGQGGDTQYF. In nucleotides, the CDR3 is TGTGCCAGCAGCGGACAGGGTGGGGATACGCAGTATTTT. Complete variable domain (other parts from reference TRBV2 and TRBJ2-3): EPEVTQTPSHQVTQMGQEVILRCVPISNHLYFYWYRQILGQKVEFLVSFYNNEISEKSEIFDDQFSVERPDGSNFTLKIRSTKLEDSAMYFCASSGQGGDTQYFGPGTRLTVL.

This clonotype was seen once. The V and J genes are TRBV20-1 and TRBJ2-3; D uncertain. This CDR3 region has 11 residues. Germline CDR1 is DFQATT and CDR2 is SNEGSKA (reference sequence). V dropped 6 bases and J dropped 2 bases, with 6 bases sitting between them. CDR3 sequence reads: CSAPYTDTQYF. The CDR3 nucleotides are TGCAGTGCCCCCTACACAGATACGCAGTATTTT.

This clonotype was recorded a few times. The chain couples TRBV4-2 to TRBJ2-1; D call uncertain. The CDR3 runs to 14 residues. V was cut by 0 bases and J by 7 bases, with 10 bases left in between. Germline CDR1 is LGHNA and CDR2 is YNFKEQ. As DNA, the CDR3 is TGTGCCAGCAGCCAAGACCCTGGTAGGAATGAGCAGTTCTTC. Translating it yields CASSQDPGRNEQFF.

This chain links TRBV5-1 with TRBJ2-7, with D uncertain. Germline CDR1 reads SGHRS; CDR2 reads YFSETQ. V was cut by 4 bases and J by 0 bases, with 11 bases left in between. This CDR3 has 14 amino acids. CDR3 loop: CASSGSALSYEQYF. In DNA form, the CDR3 reads TGCGCCAGCAGCGGCAGCGCGCTCTCCTACGAGCAGTACTTC.

In this sample, this clonotype turned up a few times. The V gene is TRBV7-9, the J gene TRBJ1-4; D possibly corresponds to TRBD1 (6 bases). The germline gives CDR1 SEHNR, CDR2 FQNEAQ (reference sequence). V lost 8 bases to trimming and J lost 7 bases, with 17 bases between them. The length of the CDR3 is 14 residues. CDR3: CASSRGGPFEKLFF. In DNA, the CDR3 is TGTGCCAGCTCAAGGGGGGGGCCTTTTGAAAAACTGTTTTTT.

This clonotype was counted between two and nine times. The CDR3: CSAVQLDGGGGYTF. CDR3 sequence (DNA): TGCAGTGCGGTCCAACTAGACGGGGGGGGTGGCTACACCTTC. The chain recombines TRBV20-1 with TRBJ1-2; perhaps TRBD1 as D (5 bases). V shed 6 bases and J shed 7 bases, with 21 bases lying between them. The CDR3 length is 14 residues. From germline, CDR1 is DFQATT and CDR2 SNEGSKA (reference sequence).

This clonotype has ten or more counts. The chain uses TRBV10-3 and TRBJ1-6; D gene unclear. V lost 4 bases, J lost 5 bases, and 9 bases lay in between. The length of the CDR3 is 14 residues. CDR1 ENHRY and CDR2 SYGVKD come from the germline V gene. The CDR3 nucleotides are TGTGCCATCAGTGGTGAACGGGATAATTCACCCCTCCACTTT. Translating gives CAISGERDNSPLHF.

This clonotype was observed a handful of times. The gene calls are TRBV12-3 or TRBV12-4 and TRBJ1-2; TRBD1 is a possible D gene (5 bases). The CDR3 covers 15 residues. Trimming left V 1 base short and J 2 bases short, with 11 bases between. The DNA for the CDR3 is TGTGCCAGCAGTTTAGTTGGCAGGGTGAACTATGGCTACACCTTC. Translated, it gives CASSLVGRVNYGYTF.